This is a list of T cell receptor beta chains from one sample in a study of T cell responses to AZD1222 COVID-19 vaccine. The protocol was immunoSEQ multiplex PCR, while the TCRdb copy is restricted to in-frame clones and leaves out a portion. The data show around 95,000 clones, roughly 90% seen once. The specimen comprised peripheral blood, sampled on day 0 of AZD1222 vaccination. The receptors originated from an adult in good health. CDR3s include the opening cysteine and the closing phenylalanine or tryptophan. The order of the fields is CDR3 DNA, CDR3 protein, D gene, clone size, J gene, V gene. D genes are given only for firm matches. Not every row has a clone size; where given, it reads once, few, many or a size class.

CDR3 DNA: TGCGCCAGCAGCCCCCCCCCGGGACAGGGGTCCTACGAGCAGTACTTC
CDR3 protein: CASSPPPGQGSYEQYF
D gene: TRBD1
clone size: NA
J gene: TRBJ2-7
V gene: TRBV5-1

CDR3 DNA: TGTGCCAGCAGCCACGAAGCGTCGGGACTAGCGGGAGGCAGCACCGGGGAGCTGTTTTTT
CDR3 protein: CASSHEASGLAGGSTGELFF
D gene: TRBD2
clone size: medium-sized
J gene: TRBJ2-2
V gene: TRBV4-2

CDR3 DNA: TGTGCCAGCAGCGCGGCAGGGATGAACACTGAAGCTTTCTTT
CDR3 protein: CASSAAGMNTEAFF
D gene: NA
clone size: NA
J gene: TRBJ1-1
V gene: TRBV7-3

CDR3 DNA: TGTGCCAGCAGCTCCCCCTCCCAGGGGAACACTGAAGCTTTCTTT
CDR3 protein: CASSSPSQGNTEAFF
D gene: NA
clone size: NA
J gene: TRBJ1-1
V gene: TRBV7-9

CDR3 DNA: TGTGCCAGCAGCTGGGGGACGAACACCGGGGAGCTGTTTTTT
CDR3 protein: CASSWGTNTGELFF
D gene: NA
clone size: NA
J gene: TRBJ2-2
V gene: TRBV7-8

CDR3 DNA: TGTGCCAGCAGCCTACAGGGCGCCACTGAAGCTTTCTTT
CDR3 protein: CASSLQGATEAFF
D gene: NA
clone size: NA
J gene: TRBJ1-1
V gene: TRBV6-6

CDR3 DNA: TGTGCCAGCAGTTTGGGGCAGGCCCGTGGAAACACCATATATTTT
CDR3 protein: CASSLGQARGNTIYF
D gene: NA
clone size: NA
J gene: TRBJ1-3
V gene: TRBV28

CDR3 DNA: TGTGCCTGGAGTCTGGGGTCAGCCTACAATGAGCAGTTCTTC
CDR3 protein: CAWSLGSAYNEQFF
D gene: NA
clone size: once
J gene: TRBJ2-1
V gene: TRBV30

CDR3 DNA: TGTGCCAGCAGCCTCTTGAGGGCTAGCGGGATGGAGACCCAGTACTTC
CDR3 protein: CASSLLRASGMETQYF
D gene: TRBD2
clone size: NA
J gene: TRBJ2-5
V gene: TRBV28

CDR3 DNA: TGTGCCACCAGCAGAGAAGGGTCTGGGGCCAACGTCCTGACTTTC
CDR3 protein: CATSREGSGANVLTF
D gene: NA
clone size: NA
J gene: TRBJ2-6
V gene: TRBV15

CDR3 DNA: TGTGCCAGCAGTTTGCAATTAGGTAGGGGTTACGAGCAGTACTTC
CDR3 protein: CASSLQLGRGYEQYF
D gene: NA
clone size: NA
J gene: TRBJ2-7
V gene: TRBV28

CDR3 DNA: TGCGCCAGCAGCCCGGGGAGCTCCTACGAGCAGTACTTC
CDR3 protein: CASSPGSSYEQYF
D gene: NA
clone size: NA
J gene: TRBJ2-7
V gene: TRBV5-1

CDR3 DNA: TGTGCCAGCAGTTACCTATTCTTTTACGAGCAGTACTTC
CDR3 protein: CASSYLFFYEQYF
D gene: NA
clone size: NA
J gene: TRBJ2-7
V gene: TRBV6-2/TRBV6-3

CDR3 DNA: TGTGCCAGTAGTATACGGGATACGCAGTATTTT
CDR3 protein: CASSIRDTQYF
D gene: NA
clone size: NA
J gene: TRBJ2-3
V gene: TRBV19

CDR3 DNA: TGTGCCAGCAGCCAAGAATGGCAAGAGACCCAGTACTTC
CDR3 protein: CASSQEWQETQYF
D gene: NA
clone size: NA
J gene: TRBJ2-5
V gene: TRBV14

CDR3 DNA: TGTGCCAGCAGTTACTCGGACCTTCGGGGGGGGCTTGTCCAAGAGACCCAGTACTTC
CDR3 protein: CASSYSDLRGGLVQETQYF
D gene: TRBD2
clone size: NA
J gene: TRBJ2-5
V gene: TRBV6-2/TRBV6-3

CDR3 DNA: TGTGCCACCAGCAGGGGTAGTCCGGGCCCGCAGGGAGAGCAGTTCTTC
CDR3 protein: CATSRGSPGPQGEQFF
D gene: NA
clone size: NA
J gene: TRBJ2-1
V gene: TRBV15

CDR3 DNA: TGTGCCAGTAGTCCTCAAACAGGGGGCAAGGGGACCCAGTACTTC
CDR3 protein: CASSPQTGGKGTQYF
D gene: TRBD1
clone size: NA
J gene: TRBJ2-5
V gene: TRBV19

CDR3 DNA: TGTGCCAGCAGCTCGGGACTAGCGGGGATGGTCACAGATACGCAGTATTTT
CDR3 protein: CASSSGLAGMVTDTQYF
D gene: TRBD2
clone size: NA
J gene: TRBJ2-3
V gene: TRBV11-2

CDR3 DNA: TGTGCCAGCAGCTCTGACAGGGAAAGAGAGACCCAGTACTTC
CDR3 protein: CASSSDRERETQYF
D gene: TRBD1
clone size: NA
J gene: TRBJ2-5
V gene: TRBV11-1

CDR3 DNA: TGTGCCACCAGTGCCCCCCCGGGCGGGAGGGTCTACAATGAGCAGTTCTTC
CDR3 protein: CATSAPPGGRVYNEQFF
D gene: TRBD2
clone size: NA
J gene: TRBJ2-1
V gene: TRBV24-1

CDR3 DNA: TGTGCCAGCAGTTACCGGGAGCGAGGGGATGAAAAACTGTTTTTT
CDR3 protein: CASSYRERGDEKLFF
D gene: NA
clone size: NA
J gene: TRBJ1-4
V gene: TRBV6-6

CDR3 DNA: TGTGCCAGCAGTCCTACGGGGGACAATGAGCAGTTCTTC
CDR3 protein: CASSPTGDNEQFF
D gene: NA
clone size: NA
J gene: TRBJ2-1
V gene: TRBV3-1/TRBV3-2

CDR3 DNA: TGTGCCAGCAGTCCCCAGGGGGCGGAGCAGCCCCAGCATTTT
CDR3 protein: CASSPQGAEQPQHF
D gene: TRBD1
clone size: NA
J gene: TRBJ1-5
V gene: TRBV28

CDR3 DNA: TGTGCCAGTTCGACAGGGACCGGGGAGCTGTTTTTT
CDR3 protein: CASSTGTGELFF
D gene: TRBD1
clone size: NA
J gene: TRBJ2-2
V gene: TRBV19

CDR3 DNA: TGTGCCAGCAGCCCCTACGCTCAAGGAGTGAACACTGAAGCTTTCTTT
CDR3 protein: CASSPYAQGVNTEAFF
D gene: NA
clone size: NA
J gene: TRBJ1-1
V gene: TRBV5-8

CDR3 DNA: TGCGCCAGCACCTCGGGGAGGCCGGAGGACTATGGCTACACCTTC
CDR3 protein: CASTSGRPEDYGYTF
D gene: NA
clone size: NA
J gene: TRBJ1-2
V gene: TRBV10-2

CDR3 DNA: TGTGCCAGTAGTGTGGGGAGTCCTGGAAACACCATATATTTT
CDR3 protein: CASSVGSPGNTIYF
D gene: NA
clone size: NA
J gene: TRBJ1-3
V gene: TRBV19

CDR3 DNA: TGTGCCAGCTCACCAGGGGTGGAGGGCAATCAGCCCCAGCATTTT
CDR3 protein: CASSPGVEGNQPQHF
D gene: NA
clone size: NA
J gene: TRBJ1-5
V gene: TRBV18

CDR3 DNA: TGCGCCAGCAGCCCGATCCAGGGGGCCGGGGAGCTGTTTTTT
CDR3 protein: CASSPIQGAGELFF
D gene: TRBD1
clone size: NA
J gene: TRBJ2-2
V gene: TRBV4-1

CDR3 DNA: TGTGCCAGCAGCCTGGACAGCACAGATACGCAGTATTTT
CDR3 protein: CASSLDSTDTQYF
D gene: NA
clone size: NA
J gene: TRBJ2-3
V gene: TRBV11-2

CDR3 DNA: TGTGCCAGTAGTCGATATCAGGGGGCGCGCGGTAATTCACCCCTCCACTTT
CDR3 protein: CASSRYQGARGNSPLHF
D gene: TRBD1
clone size: NA
J gene: TRBJ1-6
V gene: TRBV19

CDR3 DNA: TGTGCCAGCAGCCAAGGACAGTCCTACGAGCAGTACTTC
CDR3 protein: CASSQGQSYEQYF
D gene: NA
clone size: few
J gene: TRBJ2-7
V gene: TRBV3-1/TRBV3-2

CDR3 DNA: TGTGCCAGCGATTTCTGGACAGGGAGGAGGGATCAGCCCCAGCATTTT
CDR3 protein: CASDFWTGRRDQPQHF
D gene: TRBD1
clone size: NA
J gene: TRBJ1-5
V gene: TRBV28

CDR3 DNA: TGTGCCAGCAGCGACCAAGGGAACACTGAAGCTTTCTTT
CDR3 protein: CASSDQGNTEAFF
D gene: NA
clone size: NA
J gene: TRBJ1-1
V gene: TRBV7-3

CDR3 DNA: TGTGCCAGCAGTTTCGGACCCGAGAGCAATCAGCCCCAGCATTTT
CDR3 protein: CASSFGPESNQPQHF
D gene: NA
clone size: NA
J gene: TRBJ1-5
V gene: TRBV5-4

CDR3 DNA: TGCGCCAGCAGCCAAGCAGGGTTTCCGACGTCTGGGGCCAACGTCCTGACTTTC
CDR3 protein: CASSQAGFPTSGANVLTF
D gene: NA
clone size: NA
J gene: TRBJ2-6
V gene: TRBV4-1

CDR3 DNA: TGTGCCAGCAGCGTAGACGACGGACGGCTGTTTTTT
CDR3 protein: CASSVDDGRLFF
D gene: NA
clone size: once
J gene: TRBJ1-4
V gene: TRBV9

CDR3 DNA: TGCGCCAGCAGCCCTATCTACCTAGCGGCCTACGAGCAGTACTTC
CDR3 protein: CASSPIYLAAYEQYF
D gene: TRBD2
clone size: NA
J gene: TRBJ2-7
V gene: TRBV4-1

CDR3 DNA: TGTGCCAGCAGCTTATTTGGGGGAAATAGCAATCAGCCCCAGCATTTT
CDR3 protein: CASSLFGGNSNQPQHF
D gene: NA
clone size: NA
J gene: TRBJ1-5
V gene: TRBV7-9

CDR3 DNA: TGTGCCTGGATAATCCCCGGCGCTGAAGCTTTCTTT
CDR3 protein: CAWIIPGAEAFF
D gene: NA
clone size: NA
J gene: TRBJ1-1
V gene: TRBV30

CDR3 DNA: TGTGCCAGCAGCTTAGTGAGGGGGACTGAAGCTTTCTTT
CDR3 protein: CASSLVRGTEAFF
D gene: NA
clone size: NA
J gene: TRBJ1-1
V gene: TRBV11-3

CDR3 DNA: TGTGCCAGCAGCCGCGGCGGAAACACCATATATTTT
CDR3 protein: CASSRGGNTIYF
D gene: NA
clone size: NA
J gene: TRBJ1-3
V gene: TRBV12-3/TRBV12-4

CDR3 DNA: TGCAGTGCTGGGGCAGACTATGGCTACACCTTC
CDR3 protein: CSAGADYGYTF
D gene: NA
clone size: NA
J gene: TRBJ1-2
V gene: TRBV20-1

CDR3 DNA: TGTGCCAGCAGCTCAGATGCGGCTACCCGCTACGAGCAGTACTTC
CDR3 protein: CASSSDAATRYEQYF
D gene: NA
clone size: NA
J gene: TRBJ2-7
V gene: TRBV7-3

CDR3 DNA: TGTGCCAGCAGCCCAGGAGTTGACAATCAGCCCCAGCATTTT
CDR3 protein: CASSPGVDNQPQHF
D gene: NA
clone size: NA
J gene: TRBJ1-5
V gene: TRBV11-2

CDR3 DNA: TGTGCCAGCATTCTACTAGCGGACCCACCAGCCGAGCAGTACTTC
CDR3 protein: CASILLADPPAEQYF
D gene: TRBD2
clone size: NA
J gene: TRBJ2-7
V gene: TRBV6-5

CDR3 DNA: TGTGCCAGCAGCCAAGAGGATGTAGCGGGAGCGGCAGATACGCAGTATTTT
CDR3 protein: CASSQEDVAGAADTQYF
D gene: TRBD2
clone size: NA
J gene: TRBJ2-3
V gene: TRBV3-1/TRBV3-2

CDR3 DNA: TGCGCCAGCAGCCAAGGAGGCCTAGCGGGCGGAAACAATGAGCAGTTCTTC
CDR3 protein: CASSQGGLAGGNNEQFF
D gene: TRBD2
clone size: NA
J gene: TRBJ2-1
V gene: TRBV4-1

CDR3 DNA: TGTGCCATCAGTACGGACTATAGCAATCAGCCCCAGCATTTT
CDR3 protein: CAISTDYSNQPQHF
D gene: NA
clone size: NA
J gene: TRBJ1-5
V gene: TRBV10-3

CDR3 DNA: TGTGCCAGCAGCAAGGGACAGTGGGGCGCAGATACGCAGTATTTT
CDR3 protein: CASSKGQWGADTQYF
D gene: TRBD1
clone size: NA
J gene: TRBJ2-3
V gene: TRBV7-9

CDR3 DNA: TGTGCCAGTACCCCAGGGCCCTCTGGGGCCAACGTCCTGACTTTC
CDR3 protein: CASTPGPSGANVLTF
D gene: NA
clone size: NA
J gene: TRBJ2-6
V gene: TRBV19

CDR3 DNA: TGTGCCAGCAGCTTAGAAAGCTCCTACGAGCAGTACTTC
CDR3 protein: CASSLESSYEQYF
D gene: NA
clone size: NA
J gene: TRBJ2-7
V gene: TRBV7-9

CDR3 DNA: TGCGCCAGCAGCACTTCCTTGAGTGATGAGCAGTTCTTC
CDR3 protein: CASSTSLSDEQFF
D gene: NA
clone size: few
J gene: TRBJ2-1
V gene: TRBV5-1

CDR3 DNA: TGTGCCAGCAGCCAAGATCTGGAGGCTAGCGGGAGTTTCACAGATGAGCAGTTCTTC
CDR3 protein: CASSQDLEASGSFTDEQFF
D gene: TRBD2
clone size: NA
J gene: TRBJ2-1
V gene: TRBV3-1/TRBV3-2

CDR3 DNA: TGCGCCAGCAGGTTGGGGGGAGGACAACGACTTACGCACTACGAGCAGTACTTC
CDR3 protein: CASRLGGGQRLTHYEQYF
D gene: NA
clone size: NA
J gene: TRBJ2-7
V gene: TRBV5-1

CDR3 DNA: TGTGCCAGCAGTATTAGCGGGTCCACCACCGGGGAGCTGTTTTTT
CDR3 protein: CASSISGSTTGELFF
D gene: TRBD2
clone size: NA
J gene: TRBJ2-2
V gene: TRBV6-5

CDR3 DNA: TGTGCCAGCAGAAGGACCACACTGGCGGCCCAGCATTTT
CDR3 protein: CASRRTTLAAQHF
D gene: NA
clone size: NA
J gene: TRBJ1-5
V gene: TRBV6-5